This T cell receptor beta chain appears in the sequencing data of a study of T cells in Graves' hyperthyroidism and ophthalmopathy. Study summary: Blood from the periphery was taken at initial diagnosis, before any treatment.

This clonotype came up a few times. Its antigen is not identified. Based on clinical symptoms, serum thyroxine and TRAb, thyroid ultrasound and orbital computed tomography, diagnoses were reached. There were TCR beta CDR3 regions amplified from RNA transcripts. HTBI primers were the set used in a first-round RT-PCR of the TCR CDR3. MiXCR, applied by TCRdb to the multiplex PCR reads, yields one record per CDR3 protein. The sample yields under 350,000 distinct CDR3 sequences, 15% to 20% seen once. This CDR3 contains 16 residues. Trimming cost V 4 bases and J 2 bases, with 17 bases left between them. CDR1 and CDR2 from the germline V gene are SGDLS and YYNGEE. General study results and limits: Prediction of ophthalmopathy progression came a median roughly 6.7 months pre-onset. In the blood, most expanded thyroid clonotypes above 0.001 appeared as well.

The rearrangement joins TRBV9 to TRBJ2-3, with a weak D call TRBD2 (6 bases). The sequence derives from a woman in her fifties or sixties with Graves' ophthalmopathy. Sequencing was performed on blood. The CDR3 spells CASSSGEGGVTDTQYF. Here the CDR3 DNA reads TGTGCCAGCAGCTCAGGAGAGGGCGGGGTCACAGATACGCAGTATTTT.